This TCR beta chain stems from a study of cytomegalovirus exposure and HLA in healthy donors. Study details: Among around 180 million T cells, an earlier analysis found about 110 million unique TCR beta sequences.

This PCR relied on a set of 60 Vbeta primers and 13 Jbeta primers. Assay used: immunoSEQ multiplex PCR; TCRdb lists only in-frame clones, some missing. The record lists about 34,000 clones, of which the ten most abundant hold 3% to 4%. This CDR3 has 14 residues. Germline CDR1 SGDLS, CDR2 YYNGEE. With V trimmed by 5 bases and J by 5 bases, 9 bases remained unmatched. The study, taken as a whole, reports: CMV serostatus was the sole immune exposure data available. In most subjects, TCR beta sequences reportedly gave accurate predictions of HLA-A and HLA-B alleles. Altogether, some 170 TCR beta chains were recorded as cytomegalovirus-associated.

Notes on this clone: Its antigen is unidentified.

Sequencing used PBMCs. The clonotype was recovered from a middle-aged woman in good health and CMV-seropositive. This chain connects TRBV9 to TRBJ2-7; TRBD2 matches 8 bases. The CDR3 coding sequence is TGTGCCAGCAGTACACCGGGGACTAGGGACGAGCAGTACTTC. Protein: CASSTPGTRDEQYF.